This T cell receptor (beta chain) was obtained from a study of T cells in Graves' hyperthyroidism and ophthalmopathy. Study background: Blood was drawn when the patient was first diagnosed and still untreated.

V was clipped by 6 bases and J by 0 bases, with 5 bases between them. Germline CDR1 and CDR2: SGHNT and YENEEA. This CDR3 spans 13 amino acids. Authors of the study amplified TCR beta CDR3 regions from RNA transcripts. A first-round RT-PCR of the TCR CDR3 used the HTBI primer set. Using its own MiXCR run on the multiplex PCR reads, TCRdb lists one record per CDR3 protein. The sample holds around 450,000 distinct CDR3 sequences, 15% to 18% seen once. This clonotype was detected many times. Newly diagnosed patients aged 18 to 65 had hyperthyroidism of under 2 months' duration. Diagnosing involved the use of clinical symptoms, serum thyroxine and TRAb, thyroid ultrasound and orbital computed tomography.

This chain connects TRBV11-3 to TRBJ2-2, with no clear D. This clonotype originated in a woman younger than 35 with Graves' hyperthyroidism. Specimen: blood. CDR3: CASSTPNTGELFF. The CDR3 nucleotides read TGTGCCAGCAGTACACCGAACACCGGGGAGCTGTTTTTT.